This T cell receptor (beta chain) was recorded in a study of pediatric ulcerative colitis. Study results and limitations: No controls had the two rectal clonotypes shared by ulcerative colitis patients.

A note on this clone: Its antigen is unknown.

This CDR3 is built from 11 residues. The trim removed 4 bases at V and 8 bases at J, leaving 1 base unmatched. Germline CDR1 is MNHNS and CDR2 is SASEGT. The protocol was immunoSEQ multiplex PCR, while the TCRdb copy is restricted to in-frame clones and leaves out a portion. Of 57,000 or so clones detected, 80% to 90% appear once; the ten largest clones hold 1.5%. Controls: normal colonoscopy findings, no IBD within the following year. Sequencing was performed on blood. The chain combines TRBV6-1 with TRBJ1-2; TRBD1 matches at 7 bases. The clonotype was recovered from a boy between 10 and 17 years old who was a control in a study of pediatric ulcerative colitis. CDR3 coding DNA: TGTGCCAGCAGTGGACAGGGAGGCTACACCTTC. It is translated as CASSGQGGYTF.